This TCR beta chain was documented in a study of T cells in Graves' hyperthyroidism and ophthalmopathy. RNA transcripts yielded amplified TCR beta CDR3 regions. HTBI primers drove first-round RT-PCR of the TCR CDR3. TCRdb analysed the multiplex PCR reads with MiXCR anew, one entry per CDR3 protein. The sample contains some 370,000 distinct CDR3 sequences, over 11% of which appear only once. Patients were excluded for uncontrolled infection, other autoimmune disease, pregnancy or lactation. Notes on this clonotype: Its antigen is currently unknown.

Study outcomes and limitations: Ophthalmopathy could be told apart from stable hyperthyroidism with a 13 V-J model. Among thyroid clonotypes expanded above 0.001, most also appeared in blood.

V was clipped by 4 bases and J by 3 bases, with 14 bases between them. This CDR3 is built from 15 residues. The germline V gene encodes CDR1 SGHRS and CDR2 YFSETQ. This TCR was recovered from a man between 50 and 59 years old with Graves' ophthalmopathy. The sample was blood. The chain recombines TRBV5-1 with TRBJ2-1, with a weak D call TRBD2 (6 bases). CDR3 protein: CASSQEGLGYNEQFF. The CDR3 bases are TGCGCCAGCAGCCAGGAGGGCCTGGGCTACAATGAGCAGTTCTTC.